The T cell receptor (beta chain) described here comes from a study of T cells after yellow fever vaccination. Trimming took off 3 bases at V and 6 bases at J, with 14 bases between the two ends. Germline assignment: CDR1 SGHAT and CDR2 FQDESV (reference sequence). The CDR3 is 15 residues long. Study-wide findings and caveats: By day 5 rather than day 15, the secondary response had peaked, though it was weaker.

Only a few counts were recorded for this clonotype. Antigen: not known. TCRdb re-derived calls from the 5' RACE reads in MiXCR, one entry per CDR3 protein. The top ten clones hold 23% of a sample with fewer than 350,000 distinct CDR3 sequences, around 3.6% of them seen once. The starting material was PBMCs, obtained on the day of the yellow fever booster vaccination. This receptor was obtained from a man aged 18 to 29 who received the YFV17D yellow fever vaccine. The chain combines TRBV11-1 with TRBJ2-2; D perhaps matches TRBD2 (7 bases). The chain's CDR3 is CASSLSGGDPGELFF. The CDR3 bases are TGTGCCAGCAGCTTGTCGGGGGGCGATCCCGGGGAGCTGTTTTTT.